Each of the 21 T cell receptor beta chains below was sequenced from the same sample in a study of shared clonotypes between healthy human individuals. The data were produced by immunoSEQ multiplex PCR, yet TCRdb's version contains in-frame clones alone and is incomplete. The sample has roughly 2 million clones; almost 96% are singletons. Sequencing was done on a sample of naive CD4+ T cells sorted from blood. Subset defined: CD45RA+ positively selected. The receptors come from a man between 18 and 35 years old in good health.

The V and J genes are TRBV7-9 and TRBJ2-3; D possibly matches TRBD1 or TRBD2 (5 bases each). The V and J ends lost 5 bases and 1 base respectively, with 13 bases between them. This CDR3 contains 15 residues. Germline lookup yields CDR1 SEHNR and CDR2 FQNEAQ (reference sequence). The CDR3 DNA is TGTGCCAGCAGCCGAGGGACCAGCCGCACAGATACGCAGTATTTT. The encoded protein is CASSRGTSRTDTQYF.

This CDR3 reads CASRDPNREKLFF. As DNA, the CDR3 is TGTGCCAGCAGGGACCCCAACAGAGAAAAACTGTTTTTT. The rearrangement joins TRBV2 to TRBJ1-4; D remains ambiguous. This CDR3 has 13 residues. Looked up from germline, CDR1 is SNHLY and CDR2 is FYNNEI. V shed 6 bases and J shed 8 bases, with 13 bases lying between them.

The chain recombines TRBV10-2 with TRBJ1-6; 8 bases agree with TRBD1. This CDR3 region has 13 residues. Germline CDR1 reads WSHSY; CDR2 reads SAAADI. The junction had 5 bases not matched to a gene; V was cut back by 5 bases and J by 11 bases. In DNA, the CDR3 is TGCGCCAGCAGTTCTGGACAGGGAGCACCCCTCCACTTT. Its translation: CASSSGQGAPLHF.

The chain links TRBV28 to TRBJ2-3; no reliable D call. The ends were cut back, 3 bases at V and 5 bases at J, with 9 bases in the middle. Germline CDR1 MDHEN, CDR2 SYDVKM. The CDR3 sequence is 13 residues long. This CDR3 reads CASSFSAQDTQYF. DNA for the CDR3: TGTGCCAGCAGTTTTTCCGCGCAAGATACGCAGTATTTT.

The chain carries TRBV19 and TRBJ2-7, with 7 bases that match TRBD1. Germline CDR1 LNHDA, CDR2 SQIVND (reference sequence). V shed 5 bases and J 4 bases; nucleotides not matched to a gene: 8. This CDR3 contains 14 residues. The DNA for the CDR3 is TGTGCCAGTAGTTCTTCAGGGACAGCTTACGAGCAGTACTTC. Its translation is CASSSSGTAYEQYF.

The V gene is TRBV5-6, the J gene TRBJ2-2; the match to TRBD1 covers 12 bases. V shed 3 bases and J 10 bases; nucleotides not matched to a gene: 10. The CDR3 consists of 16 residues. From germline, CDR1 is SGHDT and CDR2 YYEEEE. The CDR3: CASSWNRDRGRPELFF. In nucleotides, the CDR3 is TGTGCCAGCAGCTGGAACCGGGACAGGGGGCGGCCGGAGCTGTTTTTT.

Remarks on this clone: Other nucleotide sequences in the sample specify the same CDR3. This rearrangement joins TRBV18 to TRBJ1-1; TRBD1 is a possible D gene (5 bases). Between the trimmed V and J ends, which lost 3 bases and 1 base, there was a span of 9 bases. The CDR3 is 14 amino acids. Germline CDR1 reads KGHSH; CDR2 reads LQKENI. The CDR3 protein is CASSPGGGNTEAFF. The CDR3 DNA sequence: TGTGCCAGCTCACCCGGGGGGGGGAACACTGAAGCTTTCTTT.

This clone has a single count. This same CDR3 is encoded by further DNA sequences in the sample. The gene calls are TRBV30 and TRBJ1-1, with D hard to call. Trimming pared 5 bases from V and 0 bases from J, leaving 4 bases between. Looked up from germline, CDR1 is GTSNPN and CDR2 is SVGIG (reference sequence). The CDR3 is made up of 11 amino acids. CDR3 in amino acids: CAWGLNTEAFF. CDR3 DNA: TGTGCCTGGGGCCTGAACACTGAAGCTTTCTTT.

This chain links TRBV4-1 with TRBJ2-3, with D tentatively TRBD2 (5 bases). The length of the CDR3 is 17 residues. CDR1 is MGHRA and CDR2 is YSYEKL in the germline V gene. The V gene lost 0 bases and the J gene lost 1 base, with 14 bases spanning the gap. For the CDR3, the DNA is TGCGCCAGCAGCCAAGATTTCGGGCGGGTAGGCACAGATACGCAGTATTTT. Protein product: CASSQDFGRVGTDTQYF.

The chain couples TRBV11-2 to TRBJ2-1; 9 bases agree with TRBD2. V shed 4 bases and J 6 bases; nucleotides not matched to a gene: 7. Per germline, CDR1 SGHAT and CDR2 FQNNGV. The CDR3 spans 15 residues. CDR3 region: CASSSSGGRVNEQFF. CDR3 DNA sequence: TGTGCCAGCAGCTCGAGTGGCGGGAGGGTCAATGAGCAGTTCTTC.

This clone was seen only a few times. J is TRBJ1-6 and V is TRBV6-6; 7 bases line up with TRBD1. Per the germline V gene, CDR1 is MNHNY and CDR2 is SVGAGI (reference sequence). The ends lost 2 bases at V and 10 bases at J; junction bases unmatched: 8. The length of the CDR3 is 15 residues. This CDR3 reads CASSYDRDSRSPLHF. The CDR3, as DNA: TGTGCCAGCAGTTACGACCGGGACAGTAGATCACCCCTCCACTTT.

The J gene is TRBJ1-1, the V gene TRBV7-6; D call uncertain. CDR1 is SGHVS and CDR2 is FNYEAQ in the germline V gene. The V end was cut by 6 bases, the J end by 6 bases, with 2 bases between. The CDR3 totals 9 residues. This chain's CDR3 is CASSPEAFF. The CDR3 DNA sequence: TGTGCCAGCAGTCCTGAAGCTTTCTTT.

The CDR3 protein is CASSLAENSGANVLTF. CDR3 sequence (DNA): TGTGCCAGCAGCTTGGCCGAGAACTCTGGGGCCAACGTCCTGACTTTC. The rearrangement joins TRBV5-6 to TRBJ2-6; D is uncertain. Germline CDR1 SGHDT, CDR2 YYEEEE. CDR3 size: 16 residues. Trimming cost V 0 bases and J 0 bases, with 7 bases left between them.

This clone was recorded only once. This CDR3 reads CASSLVSGRLQETQYF. CDR3 in DNA: TGCGCCAGCAGCTTGGTGAGCGGACGGCTCCAAGAGACCCAGTACTTC. V usage is TRBV5-1 and J usage is TRBJ2-5; possible D gene TRBD2, 5 bases. The CDR3 length is 16 residues. V lost 0 bases to trimming and J lost 1 base, with 13 bases between them. From germline, CDR1 is SGHRS and CDR2 YFSETQ.

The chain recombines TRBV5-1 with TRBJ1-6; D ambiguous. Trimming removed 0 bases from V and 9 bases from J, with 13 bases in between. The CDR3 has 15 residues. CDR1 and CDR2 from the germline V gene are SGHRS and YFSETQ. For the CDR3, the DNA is TGCGCCAGCAGCTTGGGAAGTTTTTCCTCTTCACCCCTCCACTTT. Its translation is CASSLGSFSSSPLHF.

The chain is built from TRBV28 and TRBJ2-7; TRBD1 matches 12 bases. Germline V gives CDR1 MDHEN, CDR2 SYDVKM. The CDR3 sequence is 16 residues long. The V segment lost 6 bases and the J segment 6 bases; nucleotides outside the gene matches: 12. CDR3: CASSPPPRDRGREQYF. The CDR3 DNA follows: TGTGCCAGCAGCCCTCCTCCCCGGGACAGGGGGCGCGAGCAGTACTTC. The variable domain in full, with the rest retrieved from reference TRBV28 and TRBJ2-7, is DVKVTQSSRYLVKRTGEKVFLECVQDMDHENMFWYRQDPGLGLRLIYFSYDVKMKEKGDIPEGYSVSREKKERFSLILESASTNQTSMYLCASSPPPRDRGREQYFGPGTRLTVT.

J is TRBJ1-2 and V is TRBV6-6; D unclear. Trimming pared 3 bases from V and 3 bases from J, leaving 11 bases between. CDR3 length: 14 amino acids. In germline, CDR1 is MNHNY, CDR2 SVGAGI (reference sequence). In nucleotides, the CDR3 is TGTGCCAGCAGTTATCCGGGAAACGACTATGGCTACACCTTC. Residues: CASSYPGNDYGYTF.

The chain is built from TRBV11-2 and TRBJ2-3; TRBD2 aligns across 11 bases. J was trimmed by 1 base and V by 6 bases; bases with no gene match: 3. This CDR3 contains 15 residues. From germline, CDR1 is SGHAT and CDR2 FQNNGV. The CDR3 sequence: CASRTTSGGTDTQYF. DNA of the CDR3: TGTGCCAGCAGGACGACTAGCGGGGGCACAGATACGCAGTATTTT.

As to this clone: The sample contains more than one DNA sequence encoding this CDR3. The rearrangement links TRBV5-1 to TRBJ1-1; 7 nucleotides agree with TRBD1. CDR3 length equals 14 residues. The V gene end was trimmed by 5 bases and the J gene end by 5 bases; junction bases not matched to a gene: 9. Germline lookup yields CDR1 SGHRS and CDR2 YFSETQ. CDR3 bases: TGCGCCAGCAGTATCCGGGACAGAGGTACTGAAGCTTTCTTT. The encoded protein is CASSIRDRGTEAFF.

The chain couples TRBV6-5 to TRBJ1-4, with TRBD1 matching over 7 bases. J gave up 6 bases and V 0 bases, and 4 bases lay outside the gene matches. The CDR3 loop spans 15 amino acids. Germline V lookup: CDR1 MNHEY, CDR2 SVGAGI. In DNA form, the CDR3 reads TGTGCCAGCAGTTACTCAGGGGGCTTGGATGAAAAACTGTTTTTT. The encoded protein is CASSYSGGLDEKLFF.

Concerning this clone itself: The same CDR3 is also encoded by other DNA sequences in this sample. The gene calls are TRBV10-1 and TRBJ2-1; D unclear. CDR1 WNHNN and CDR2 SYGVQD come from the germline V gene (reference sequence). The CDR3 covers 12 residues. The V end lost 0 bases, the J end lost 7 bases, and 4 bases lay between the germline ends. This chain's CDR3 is CASSESNNEQFF. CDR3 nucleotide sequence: TGCGCCAGCAGTGAGTCGAATAATGAGCAGTTCTTC.